Listed below are T cell receptor beta chains from one sample, sequenced in a study of technical replicates of blood from a few donors. Profiling relied on immunoSEQ multiplex PCR, and the TCRdb table lists in-frame clones only, not all of them. Seen here are some 80,000 clones, about 94% observed once, and the top ten hold 0.3% to 0.4%. Sequencing was performed on T cells isolated from PBMCs. These TCRs come from a human donor in good health. Each CDR3 is given with its conserved first and last residue. A D gene is named only where the DNA matches it firmly. Clone size is given for some rows only: seen once, a few or many times, or a class if the clone is expanded.

j_call,d_call,clone_size,v_call,cdr3_nt,cdr3_aa
TRBJ1-4,TRBD1,.,TRBV11-2,TGTGCCAGCAGCTGGGGACAGGGGAATGAAAAACTGTTTTTT,CASSWGQGNEKLFF
TRBJ2-3,.,.,TRBV6-1,TGTGCCAGCAGTGAACGGACGAGCGGATACACAGATACGCAGTATTTT,CASSERTSGYTDTQYF
TRBJ2-7,TRBD2,.,TRBV6-1,TGTGCCAGCAGTGTTAACCGGGAGGTCAACGAGCAGTACTTC,CASSVNREVNEQYF
TRBJ1-1,.,.,TRBV7-6,TGTGCCAGCAGCCCATATCCAGGGGTCTCTGAAGCTTTCTTT,CASSPYPGVSEAFF
TRBJ2-7,.,.,TRBV4-3,TGCGCCAGCAGCCAACTGACAGGCGAGCAGTACTTC,CASSQLTGEQYF
TRBJ2-3,TRBD2,.,TRBV28,TGTGCCAGCAGTCCATGGACTAGCGCCACAGATACGCAGTATTTT,CASSPWTSATDTQYF
TRBJ1-5,.,.,TRBV15,TGTGCCACCAGCAGAGATAGAACGATTTATCAGCCCCAGCATTTT,CATSRDRTIYQPQHF
TRBJ1-5,.,.,TRBV11-2,TGTGCCAGCAGCTTAGATACAGGACAGCCCCAGCATTTT,CASSLDTGQPQHF
TRBJ1-1,TRBD1,few,TRBV2,TGTGCCAGCAGTGAACCTACAGGGGACATGAACACTGAAGCTTTCTTT,CASSEPTGDMNTEAFF
TRBJ2-5,.,.,TRBV5-4,TGTGCCAGCAGCCTCCCGGGACTCCTCAACCGGGAGACCCAGTACTTC,CASSLPGLLNRETQYF
TRBJ1-5,TRBD1,.,TRBV7-9,TGTGCCAGCAGCCCCAAGACAGGGGAGGGACAGCCCCAGCATTTT,CASSPKTGEGQPQHF
TRBJ2-1,TRBD1,.,TRBV5-1,TGCGCCAGTACAACGACAGGGGCTACCTACAATGAGCAGTTCTTC,CASTTTGATYNEQFF
TRBJ2-7,TRBD2,.,TRBV7-9,TGTGCCAGCAGCTTAGAAGCGGGAAACTCCTACGAGCAGTACTTC,CASSLEAGNSYEQYF
TRBJ2-3,.,.,TRBV21-1,TGTGCCAGCAGCTCAAGGACTAGCGGGAGGTTCACAGATACGCAGTATTTT,CASSSRTSGRFTDTQYF
TRBJ2-7,TRBD2,once,TRBV14,TGTGCCAGCAGCCCCGATAGCGGGAGACGCAACGAGCAGTACTTC,CASSPDSGRRNEQYF
TRBJ2-3,.,.,TRBV11-3,TGTGCCAGCAGCCTAGGGGCCCAAGATACGCAGTATTTT,CASSLGAQDTQYF
TRBJ2-5,.,.,TRBV30,TGTGCCTGGAGTGGACAGCCGGAGACCCAGTACTTC,CAWSGQPETQYF
TRBJ2-7,.,.,TRBV5-6,TGTGCCAGCAGCTTGGGAGTAGCTACCTACGAGCAGTACTTC,CASSLGVATYEQYF
TRBJ2-5,TRBD2,.,TRBV18,TGTGCCAGCTCGCCAACTCTAGCGGGAGATCGAGAGACCCAGTACTTC,CASSPTLAGDRETQYF
TRBJ2-7,.,.,TRBV11-3,TGTGCCAGCAGCTTCGGGGGCTACGAGCAGTACTTC,CASSFGGYEQYF
TRBJ2-7,TRBD1,once,TRBV10-3,TGTGCCATCAGTGAGGACAGGGAAAGCGAGCAGTACTTC,CAISEDRESEQYF
TRBJ2-7,TRBD1,.,TRBV29-1,TGCAGCGCTGGACAGGGGAGTCCCTACGAGCAGTACTTC,CSAGQGSPYEQYF
TRBJ2-5,TRBD1,.,TRBV9,TGTGCCAGCAGCGTGGGACAGAGCCAAGAGACCCAGTACTTC,CASSVGQSQETQYF
TRBJ2-7,TRBD1,.,TRBV7-8,TGTGCCAGCAGCTTAACCTTGGGACAGGGAGGCCACGAGCAGTACTTC,CASSLTLGQGGHEQYF
TRBJ2-2,.,.,TRBV6-4,TGTGCCAGCAGTGAGAATTCAGGTTTGGCCACCGGGGAGCTGTTTTTT,CASSENSGLATGELFF
TRBJ2-3,TRBD2,.,TRBV5-1,TGCGCCAGCAAGGCGGGAGGGTTAGCAGATACGCAGTATTTT,CASKAGGLADTQYF
TRBJ2-7,.,.,TRBV11-2,TGTGCCAGCAGCTTTCGGGACACCATCTACGAGCAGTACTTC,CASSFRDTIYEQYF
TRBJ2-2,.,.,TRBV30,TGTGCCTGGAGCCTAAGTTTCACCGGGGAGCTGTTTTTT,CAWSLSFTGELFF
TRBJ2-1,TRBD2,.,TRBV6-1,TGTGCCAGCCACCCTAGCGGGAGTGGAAATGAGCAGTTCTTC,CASHPSGSGNEQFF
TRBJ2-1,.,.,TRBV7-9,TGTGCCAGCAGCTTTTTTTCAGGACATACAGGCAATGAGCAGTTCTTC,CASSFFSGHTGNEQFF
TRBJ1-2,.,.,TRBV4-1,TGCGCCAGCAGCCAAGTGCCCGGCAGGGAGGTTTATGGCTACACCTTC,CASSQVPGREVYGYTF
TRBJ1-1,.,.,TRBV5-6,TGTGCCAGCAGCTTGTACGGGTTTGAGGAGGACACTGAAGCTTTCTTT,CASSLYGFEEDTEAFF
TRBJ1-4,TRBD1,.,TRBV19,TGTGCCAGTAGTGTAAGGACAGGAGGCGAAAAACTGTTTTTT,CASSVRTGGEKLFF